This passage covers 13 T cell receptor beta chains from one sample sequenced in a study of OX40 agonist ivuxolimab in advanced cancers. Sequencing used immunoSEQ multiplex PCR; TCRdb keeps in-frame clones, though not all of them. The top ten hold roughly 25% of the sample, which has under 75,000 clones, about nine tenths seen once. Sequencing used CD4+ or CD8+ T cells sorted from blood, obtained in a trial of the OX40 agonist ivuxolimab. The receptors were sampled from an adult with an advanced solid tumor such as melanoma, head and neck, liver or kidney cancer.

V is TRBV30 and J is TRBJ2-5; 9 positions match TRBD2. The end of the DNA is better explained by TRBJ2-7, so the J call may be wrong. CDR1 and CDR2 from the germline V gene are GTSNPN and SVGIG (reference sequence). The CDR3 runs 17 residues. The CDR3 loop is CAWSVPRRLAAPYEQYF. The CDR3 nucleotides read TGTGCCTGGAGTGTTCCTCGAAGACTAGCGGCCCCCTACGAGCAGTACTTC.

The chain has TRBV7-9 and TRBJ1-3, with D uncertain. This CDR3 is built from 11 residues. Trimming took off 5 bases at V and 9 bases at J, with 8 bases between the two ends. Germline V CDR1 and CDR2: SEHNR, FQNEAQ (reference sequence). The CDR3 nucleotides read TGTGCCAGCAGCGCGGTGGGCACCATATATTTT. Residues: CASSAVGTIYF.

J is TRBJ2-1 and V is TRBV14; TRBD2 agrees at 7 bases. V lost 1 base, J lost 7 bases, and 7 bases stayed unmatched. The CDR3 spans 15 residues. Germline assignment: CDR1 SGHDN and CDR2 FVKESK. The CDR3 spells CASSQGTGLRNEQFF. The DNA for the CDR3 is TGTGCCAGCAGCCAAGGGACGGGACTAAGGAATGAGCAGTTCTTC.

This chain connects TRBV19 to TRBJ2-5; no clear D. CDR1 and CDR2 from the germline V gene are LNHDA and SQIVND (reference sequence). The germline V and J ends were trimmed by 5 bases and 2 bases, with 12 bases remaining between them. The CDR3 has 14 residues. In DNA form, the CDR3 reads TGTGCCAGTAGTGCACGGTCACCTCAAGAGACCCAGTACTTC. Translating it yields CASSARSPQETQYF.

The chain is built from TRBV27 and TRBJ2-7; D is unclear. The CDR3 runs to 16 residues. Germline V CDR1 and CDR2: MNHEY, SMNVEV (reference sequence). Trimming shortened V by 9 bases and J by 3 bases, and 24 bases separated the two germline ends. CDR3 amino acids: CASQPAPVGLHYEQYF. CDR3 bases: TGTGCCAGTCAACCTGCCCCGGTCGGCTTACACTACGAGCAGTACTTC.

A few counts support this clone. The V gene is TRBV25-1, the J gene TRBJ1-1; D is ambiguous. This CDR3 has 11 amino acids. The ends were cut back, 6 bases at V and 7 bases at J, with 9 bases in the middle. Germline V gene data show CDR1 as MGHDK and CDR2 as SYGVNS. The CDR3 DNA sequence: TGTGCCAGCAGGGCCCGGGGTGAAGCTTTCTTT. Translated, it gives CASRARGEAFF.

Turning to this clone: Different DNA sequences within this sample yield the same CDR3. CDR3 in DNA: TGTGCCAGCAGTTTGGGTAGTAACACCGGGGAGCTGTTTTTT. Residues: CASSLGSNTGELFF. The chain recombines TRBV27 with TRBJ2-2; D unclear. Trimming removed 3 bases from V and 2 bases from J, with 7 bases in between. This CDR3 region has 14 residues. Germline CDR1 reads MNHEY; CDR2 reads SMNVEV (reference sequence).

This chain uses TRBV27 with TRBJ2-4; 8 nucleotides line up with TRBD1. Germline V gene data show CDR1 as MNHEY and CDR2 as SMNVEV (reference sequence). V shed 5 bases, J shed 0 bases, and the junction held 12 bases outside the gene matches. The CDR3 consists of 18 residues. The CDR3 sequence: CASSAGTGTLLAKNIQYF. For the CDR3, the DNA is TGTGCCAGCAGTGCCGGGACAGGAACCTTGTTAGCCAAAAACATTCAGTACTTC.

J is TRBJ2-1 and V is TRBV4-1; 8 bases map to TRBD2. The CDR3 extends over 17 amino acids. Germline V gene sequence: CDR1 MGHRA, CDR2 YSYEKL. Trimming at V came to 1 base and at J to 8 bases, leaving 13 bases not matched to a gene. This CDR3 is CASSQGSPGLVDYEQFF. For the CDR3, the DNA is TGCGCCAGCAGCCAAGGAAGCCCGGGACTAGTGGATTATGAGCAGTTCTTC.

The CDR3 bases are TGTGCCAGCAGCTTAGGAGGAGGGGACAATCAGCCCCAGCATTTT. Protein: CASSLGGGDNQPQHF. The rearrangement uses TRBV7-8 and TRBJ1-5, with D possibly TRBD1 on 5 matching bases. The V and J ends lost 1 base and 3 bases respectively, with 10 bases between them. The CDR3 is made up of 15 amino acids. CDR1 and CDR2 from the germline V gene are SGHVS and FQNEAQ.

This chain joins TRBV13 and TRBJ2-1; possible D gene TRBD1, 6 bases. Trimming removed 5 bases from V and 10 bases from J, with 18 bases in between. The CDR3 has 14 amino acids. Germline V gene sequence: CDR1 PRHDT, CDR2 FYEKMQ (reference sequence). CDR3 amino acids: CASSPPGHPQEQFF. For the CDR3, the DNA is TGTGCCAGCAGCCCCCCGGGACATCCCCAAGAGCAGTTCTTC.

This clone was seen just once. The chain joins TRBV7-9 to TRBJ2-3; 10 bases fit TRBD2. With V trimmed by 0 bases and J by 3 bases, 3 bases remained unmatched. Germline V lookup: CDR1 SEHNR, CDR2 FQNEAQ (reference sequence). There are 16 residues in the CDR3. The CDR3 protein is CASSLAASGSTDTQYF. Here the CDR3 DNA reads TGTGCCAGCAGCTTAGCGGCTAGCGGGAGTACAGATACGCAGTATTTT.

The genes are TRBV11-1 and TRBJ2-1, with 10 bases identical to TRBD2. V gave up 5 bases and J gave up 9 bases; unmatched junction bases: 13. The CDR3 contains 16 residues. Germline CDR1 SGHAT, CDR2 FQDESV (reference sequence). The CDR3 DNA reads as TGTGCCAGCAGCGGACTACTAGCGGGATCTCTCGGTGAGCAGTTCTTC. Protein product: CASSGLLAGSLGEQFF.